Below, one T cell receptor (beta chain) is given with its context. Its cognate antigen is unknown. PCR primers comprised 60 Vbeta and 13 Jbeta primers. Only in-frame clones appear in the TCRdb table, and some are missing; sequencing was by immunoSEQ multiplex PCR. The data contain around 150,000 clones, approximately 79% of them singletons. Germline CDR1 is KGHSH and CDR2 is LQKENI. CDR3 length: 13 amino acids. The V end lost 7 bases, the J end lost 2 bases, and 11 bases lay between the germline ends. This sample is drawn from a study of cytomegalovirus exposure and HLA in healthy donors. Findings of the study overall: Presence/absence analysis assumed near-uniform sequencing depth across donors. In a later analysis, at a false discovery rate of 0.05, about 16,000 TCR beta sequences matched HLA alleles. Most of the TCR beta V segments (in an earlier analysis) were productive either about 90% or about 30% of the time.

It was healthy bone marrow donors who served as donors. V and J are TRBV18 and TRBJ2-5; D perhaps matches TRBD2 (5 bases). The sample was PBMCs. This receptor was taken from a woman aged 45-59 years in good health and CMV-seropositive. The CDR3 reads CASCPREQETQYF. In nucleotides, the CDR3 is TGTGCCAGCTGTCCCCGGGAACAAGAGACCCAGTACTTC.